The 2 T cell receptor beta chains presented below share a single source sample, sequenced in a study of T cell responses to AZD1222 COVID-19 vaccine (dated by TCRdb to the early 2020s). This sample's time point label indicates: baseline before first vaccination. Libraries were prepared through the immunoSEQ multiplex PCR assay. Drawn from immuneACCESS, this table holds only the in-frame rearrangements with V and J called that TCRdb kept. Clones are partly lost; checked studies trace under half to an unresolved V gene and leave the rest unexplained. This sample lists 150,000 to 200,000 clones; 90% were detected once. The ten largest clones represent approximately 3% of the sample. Sequencing was performed on peripheral blood, taken on day 0 of AZD1222 vaccination. These receptors were taken from an adult in good health.

V usage is TRBV6-5 and J usage is TRBJ1-3; D is unclear. The length of the CDR3 is 14 residues. Trimming cost V 6 bases and J 0 bases, with 9 bases left between them. CDR1 is MNHEY, CDR2 SVGAGI, per germline. This chain's CDR3 is CASRFGISGNTIYF. The CDR3 region has the DNA TGTGCCAGCAGATTTGGTATCTCTGGAAACACCATATATTTT.

The rearrangement joins TRBV4-3 to TRBJ1-4; D is possibly TRBD1 (5 bases). This CDR3 region has 16 residues. With 4 bases removed from V and 8 bases from J, the gap between germline ends came to 20 bases. The germline CDR1 and CDR2 sequences are LGHNA and YSLEER. The DNA of the CDR3 is TGCGCCAGCAGCCCGAGACATGGGGGAATAGACGAAAAACTGTTTTTT. It translates to CASSPRHGGIDEKLFF.